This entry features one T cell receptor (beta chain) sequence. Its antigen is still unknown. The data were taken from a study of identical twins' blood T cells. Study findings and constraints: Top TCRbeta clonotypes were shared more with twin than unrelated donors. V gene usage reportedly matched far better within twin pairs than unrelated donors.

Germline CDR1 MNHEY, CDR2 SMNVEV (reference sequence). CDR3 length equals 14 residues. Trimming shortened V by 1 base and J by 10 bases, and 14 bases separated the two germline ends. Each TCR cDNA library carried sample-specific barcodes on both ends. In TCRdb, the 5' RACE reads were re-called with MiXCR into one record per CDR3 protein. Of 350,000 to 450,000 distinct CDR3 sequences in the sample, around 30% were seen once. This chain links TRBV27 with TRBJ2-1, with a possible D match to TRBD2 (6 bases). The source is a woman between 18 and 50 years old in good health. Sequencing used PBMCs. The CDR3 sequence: CASSLFSSGEEQFF. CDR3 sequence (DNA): TGTGCCAGCAGTTTATTCTCTTCGGGAGAAGAGCAGTTCTTC.